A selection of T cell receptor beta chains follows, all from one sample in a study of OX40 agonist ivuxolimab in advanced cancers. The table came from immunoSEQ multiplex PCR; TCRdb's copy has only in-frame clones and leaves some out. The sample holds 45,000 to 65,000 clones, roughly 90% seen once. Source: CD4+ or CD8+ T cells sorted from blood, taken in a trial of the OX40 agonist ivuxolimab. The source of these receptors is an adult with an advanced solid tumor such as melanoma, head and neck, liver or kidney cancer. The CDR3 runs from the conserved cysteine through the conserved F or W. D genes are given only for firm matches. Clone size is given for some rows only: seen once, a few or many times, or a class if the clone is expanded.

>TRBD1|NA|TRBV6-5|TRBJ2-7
TGTGCCAGCAGAGCAACAGGGGGGACCTACGAGCAGTACTTC
CASRATGGTYEQYF
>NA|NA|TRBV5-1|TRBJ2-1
TGCGCCAGCATCTCGACGGGAGTCGGGAATGAGCAGTTCTTC
CASISTGVGNEQFF
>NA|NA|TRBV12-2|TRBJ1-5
TGTGCAAGTCGCTTGGAACGGAGCAATCAGCCCCAGCATTTT
CASRLERSNQPQHF
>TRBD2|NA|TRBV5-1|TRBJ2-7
TGCGCCAGCAGGCGGAGACTAGCGGGAGACTACGAGCAGTACTTC
CASRRRLAGDYEQYF
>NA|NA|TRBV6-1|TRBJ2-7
TGTGCCAGCACCACCGGGGACGGAATATCCTACGAGCAGTACTTC
CASTTGDGISYEQYF
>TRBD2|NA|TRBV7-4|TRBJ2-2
TGTGCCAGCAGCAGGACTAGCCGGGTAGCCGGGGAGCTGTTTTTT
CASSRTSRVAGELFF
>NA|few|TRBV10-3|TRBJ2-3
TGTGCCATCAGTGAGTCCGACGGGCAGGGTACAGATACGCAGTATTTT
CAISESDGQGTDTQYF
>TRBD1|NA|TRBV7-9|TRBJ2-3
TGTGCCAGCAGCCGACATCTCGCGACAGGGGTTCCAGATACGCAGTATTTT
CASSRHLATGVPDTQYF
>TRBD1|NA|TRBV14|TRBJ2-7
TGTGCCAGCAGCCGGACAGGGGACGAGCAGTACTTC
CASSRTGDEQYF
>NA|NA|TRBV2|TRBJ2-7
TGTGCCAGCAGATCCTCAGACAGCTACGAGCAGTACTTC
CASRSSDSYEQYF
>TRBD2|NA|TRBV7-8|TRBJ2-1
TGTGCCAGCAGCTTAGAAGGAGGACTAGCGGGAGTCTTC
CASSLEGGLAGVF
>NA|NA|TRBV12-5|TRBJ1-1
TGTGCTAGTGGTTCTGAGATCGCTGAAGCTTTCTTT
CASGSEIAEAFF
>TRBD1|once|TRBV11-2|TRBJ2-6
TGTGCCAGCAACCGACAGGGGCCTGGGGCCAACGTCCTGACTTTC
CASNRQGPGANVLTF
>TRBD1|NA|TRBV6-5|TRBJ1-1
TGTGCCAGCAGTTCAAGGACAGGAGTCACTGAAGCTTTCTTT
CASSSRTGVTEAFF
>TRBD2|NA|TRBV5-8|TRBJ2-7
TGTGCCAGCAGCTTGGAGGGCGGGAGGGCGAGCGAGCAGTACTTC
CASSLEGGRASEQYF
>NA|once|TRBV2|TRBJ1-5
TGTGCCAGCAGTGAATTTACAGCGGCACTGCCCCAGCATTTT
CASSEFTAALPQHF
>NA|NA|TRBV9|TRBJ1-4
TGTGCCAGCAGCGACGGTGGTATTGGGGAAAAACTGTTTTTT
CASSDGGIGEKLFF
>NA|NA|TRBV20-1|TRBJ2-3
TGCAGTGCCGATTGGAGAGATACGCAGTATTTT
CSADWRDTQYF
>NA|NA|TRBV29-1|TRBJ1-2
TGCAGCGTTGGGGTTGGCGGTAGCTATGGCTACACCTTC
CSVGVGGSYGYTF
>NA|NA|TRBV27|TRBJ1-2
TGTGCCACTCGCGGGCCCTTGACGGAATACACCTTC
CATRGPLTEYTF
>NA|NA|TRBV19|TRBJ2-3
TGTGCCAGTAGTATAGGCCTGGACAGAACAGCAGATACGCAGTATTTT
CASSIGLDRTADTQYF
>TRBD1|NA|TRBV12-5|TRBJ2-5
TGTGCTAGTGGTTCGGGACAGGGACTGGAGACCCAGTACTTC
CASGSGQGLETQYF
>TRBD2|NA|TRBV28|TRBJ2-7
TGTGCCAGCAGTATACTAGCGGGAGGACGGTACGAGCAGTACTTC
CASSILAGGRYEQYF
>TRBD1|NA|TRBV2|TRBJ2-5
TGTGCCAGCGAGGGACAGGGGGGAGGAGAGACCCAGTACTTC
CASEGQGGGETQYF
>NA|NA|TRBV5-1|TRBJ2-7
TGCGCCAGCAGCTTGGTAGGGGACTACGAGCAGTACTTC
CASSLVGDYEQYF
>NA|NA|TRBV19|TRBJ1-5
TGTGCCAGTAGTATGGAGGACAGACCCAATCAGCCCCAGCATTTT
CASSMEDRPNQPQHF
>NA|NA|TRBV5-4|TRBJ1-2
TGTGCCAGCAGCGTCGACAGCTATGGCTACACCTTC
CASSVDSYGYTF
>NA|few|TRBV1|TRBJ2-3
TGCACCAGCAGCCGCCCCCCGTTGGGGGAGGGGCCCACAGATACGCAGTATTTT
CTSSRPPLGEGPTDTQYF
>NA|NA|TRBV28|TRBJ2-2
TGTGCCAGCAGGCGCAATAGGGGCACCGGGGAGCTGTTTTTT
CASRRNRGTGELFF
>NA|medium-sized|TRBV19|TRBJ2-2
TGTGCCACTTCGCAAGGGTCCGGGGAGCTGTTTTTT
CATSQGSGELFF
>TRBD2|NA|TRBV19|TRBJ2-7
TGTGCCTCCTCCCTCTTAGCGGGAGGAATTTACGAGCAGTACTTC
CASSLLAGGIYEQYF
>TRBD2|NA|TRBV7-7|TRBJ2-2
TGTGCTAGCAGCCCACTAGCGGGAGGGCCCGAGCTGTTTTTT
CASSPLAGGPELFF
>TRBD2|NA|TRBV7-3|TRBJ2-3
TGTGCCAGCAGCTTCGGGACGGGAGGAATCGTGGTTACGCAGTATTTT
CASSFGTGGIVVTQYF
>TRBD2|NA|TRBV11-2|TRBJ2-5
TGTGCCAGCAGCTCCGCAGTGCTAGCGGGACTTCAAGAGACCCAGTACTTC
CASSSAVLAGLQETQYF
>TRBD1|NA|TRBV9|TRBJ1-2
TGTGCCAGCAGTCAATCCGGGACAGGGGGCCGTTATGGCTACACCTTC
CASSQSGTGGRYGYTF
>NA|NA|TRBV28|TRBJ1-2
TGTGCCAGCTCCTCTAGCTATGGCTACACCTTC
CASSSSYGYTF
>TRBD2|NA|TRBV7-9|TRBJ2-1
TGTGCCAGCAGCTTAGCGGCGGGAGCCAATGAGCAGTTCTTC
CASSLAAGANEQFF
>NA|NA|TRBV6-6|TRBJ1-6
TGTGCCAGCGCATTGACTGGGAATTCACCCCTCCACTTT
CASALTGNSPLHF
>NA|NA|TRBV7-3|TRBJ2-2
TGTGCCAGCAGCTTATCCTGGACAGAGGACACCGGGGAGCTGTTTTTT
CASSLSWTEDTGELFF
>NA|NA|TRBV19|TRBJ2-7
TGTGCCAGACAGACCAACTACTACGAGCAGTACTTC
CARQTNYYEQYF
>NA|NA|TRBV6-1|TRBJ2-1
TGTGCCAGCAGTGAAAGTACTAGCCTCGGCTACAATGAGCAGTTCTTC
CASSESTSLGYNEQFF
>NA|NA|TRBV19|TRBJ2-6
TGTGCCTCCCACCCCTACTCTGGGGCCAACGTCCTGACTTTC
CASHPYSGANVLTF
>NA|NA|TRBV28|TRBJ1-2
TGTGCCAGCAGTAAGACCGGCCTGGACTACACCTTC
CASSKTGLDYTF
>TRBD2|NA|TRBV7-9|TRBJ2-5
TGTGCCAGCAGCCCCCTGAGACTAGCGGGAGTCAGGGAGACCCAGTACTTC
CASSPLRLAGVRETQYF
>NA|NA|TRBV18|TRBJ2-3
TGTGCCAGTTCGTCGGCAAATACGCAGTATTTT
CASSSANTQYF
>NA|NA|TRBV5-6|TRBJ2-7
TGTGCCAGCAGCTTGCCCCAGGGGGGGCAGTACTTC
CASSLPQGGQYF
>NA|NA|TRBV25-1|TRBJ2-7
TGTGCCAGCAGTCCCGGGACGGTATGTTACTTC
CASSPGTVCYF
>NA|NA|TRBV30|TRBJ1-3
TGTGCCGGGCAGGGATCGGGAAACACCATATATTTT
CAGQGSGNTIYF
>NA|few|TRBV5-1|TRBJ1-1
TGCGCCAGCAGCTCCGGGGCTTTAACGGGGCCTGAAGCTTTCTTT
CASSSGALTGPEAFF
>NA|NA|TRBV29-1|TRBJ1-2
TGCAGCGTTGGCGAATATGGCTACACCTTC
CSVGEYGYTF
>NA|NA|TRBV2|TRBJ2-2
TGTGCCAGCAGGGTCTCGGGGAACACCGGGGAGCTGTTTTTT
CASRVSGNTGELFF
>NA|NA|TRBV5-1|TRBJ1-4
TGCGCCAGCAACTCAGGAACCGCTGAAAAACTGTTTTTT
CASNSGTAEKLFF
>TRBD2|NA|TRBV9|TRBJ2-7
TGTGCCAGCAGCCCCGCAGGGACTAGTCGTTCCTACGAGCAGTACTTC
CASSPAGTSRSYEQYF
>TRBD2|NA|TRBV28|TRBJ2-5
TGTGCCAGCAGGTCCCCAGCGGGAGGAAGAGAGACCCAGTACTTC
CASRSPAGGRETQYF
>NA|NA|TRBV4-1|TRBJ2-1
TGCGCCAGCAGCCAAGAGAGAGGTAAGAGGAATGAGCAGTTCTTC
CASSQERGKRNEQFF